These 18 T cell receptor beta chains came from one sample sequenced in a study of blood T cell repertoires in COVID-19 (dated by TCRdb to the early 2020s). Libraries came from the immunoSEQ multiplex PCR assay. Imported from immuneACCESS, the table was reduced by TCRdb to in-frame sequences with V and J called. These copies leave out some clones; in studies compared against another copy, an unresolved V gene accounts for under half, and the cause of the remainder is not known. In all, the sample holds under 200,000 clones, and around 75% of those were seen once. The ten most abundant clones make up around 6% of the sample. Input material: peripheral blood. The origin of the receptors is a middle-aged woman with COVID-19, enrolled during active disease.

The chain joins TRBV5-8 to TRBJ2-4; a possible D gene is TRBD1 (6 bases). Germline loops: CDR1 SGHTS, CDR2 YDEGEE. Trimming shortened V by 2 bases and J by 11 bases, and 17 bases separated the two germline ends. The CDR3 runs 14 residues. CDR3 coding DNA: TGTGCCAGCAGCTTACGGGACACCCCGGAGGTTCAGTACTTC. It encodes CASSLRDTPEVQYF.

This chain connects TRBV5-1 to TRBJ2-5; TRBD2 aligns across 7 bases. CDR3 length equals 15 residues. Looked up from germline, CDR1 is SGHRS and CDR2 is YFSETQ. The V gene end was trimmed by 0 bases and the J gene end by 1 base; junction bases not matched to a gene: 3. The CDR3 DNA follows: TGCGCCAGCAGCTTGGTAGGCGGGGGCCAAGAGACCCAGTACTTC. Translating it yields CASSLVGGGQETQYF. The full variable domain, completed using reference TRBV5-1 and TRBJ2-5, is KAGVTQTPRYLIKTRGQQVTLSCSPISGHRSVSWYQQTPGQGLQFLFEYFSETQRNKGNFPGRFSGRQFSNSRSEMNVSTLELGDSALYLCASSLVGGGQETQYFGPGTRLLVL.

V and J are TRBV7-2 and TRBJ2-3; TRBD2 might be the D (7 bases). Germline V gene lookup returns CDR1 SGHTA and CDR2 FQGNSA. CDR3 length: 16 residues. Trimming removed 3 bases at V and 4 bases at J, with 17 bases between. In DNA, the CDR3 is TGTGCCAGCAGCTTTGGGGGCGGGAGACGGGCAGATACGCAGTATTTT. The encoded protein is CASSFGGGRRADTQYF.

This clone was counted once. The rearrangement uses TRBV3-1 (or the pseudogene TRBV3-2) and TRBJ2-7; a weak D match, TRBD1 (6 bases). This CDR3 is built from 14 residues. CDR1 is LGHDT and CDR2 is YNNKEL in the germline V gene (reference sequence). The V end was cut by 4 bases, the J end by 2 bases, with 12 bases between. In nucleotides, the CDR3 is TGTGCCAGCAGCCTTTCCAGACAGGCCTACGAGCAGTACTTC. Translated: CASSLSRQAYEQYF.

The V and J genes are TRBV9 and TRBJ1-2; 8 bases map to TRBD1. The CDR3 has 14 amino acids. The germline V gene has CDR1 SGDLS and CDR2 YYNGEE. Germline trimming cut 0 bases from V and 7 bases from J; bases unmatched to any gene: 5. The CDR3 loop is CASSVATGGPGYTF. CDR3 in DNA: TGTGCCAGCAGCGTAGCTACAGGGGGTCCTGGCTACACCTTC.

CDR3 nucleotide sequence: TGTGCCAGCAGTTCCAGGGACTCCAGGAACGAGCAGTACTTC. Translating it yields CASSSRDSRNEQYF. The chain employs TRBV7-9 and TRBJ2-7; a weak D match, TRBD2 (6 bases). With 6 bases removed from V and 5 bases from J, the gap between germline ends came to 17 bases. Germline loops: CDR1 SEHNR, CDR2 FQNEAQ (reference sequence). CDR3 length: 14 amino acids.

This chain connects TRBV5-1 to TRBJ2-1; TRBD2 might be the D (6 bases). Germline lookup yields CDR1 SGHRS and CDR2 YFSETQ. The CDR3 is 14 amino acids. Trimming cost V 0 bases and J 2 bases, with 6 bases left between them. CDR3 in DNA: TGCGCCAGCAGCTTGGGGGAGGCCTACAATGAGCAGTTCTTC. Translating it yields CASSLGEAYNEQFF.

This clone was observed a single time. V is TRBV19 and J is TRBJ1-2, with TRBD1 matching 7 bases. V gave up 4 bases and J gave up 4 bases; unmatched junction bases: 6. The CDR3 consists of 14 residues. Germline V lookup: CDR1 LNHDA, CDR2 SQIVND (reference sequence). This CDR3 reads CASSRDSSSYGYTF. In nucleotides, the CDR3 is TGTGCCAGTAGTAGGGACAGCTCCTCCTATGGCTACACCTTC.

CDR3 sequence: CASRFTQGNLNYGYTF. DNA for the CDR3: TGTGCCAGCAGATTTACCCAGGGGAACCTTAACTATGGCTACACCTTC. The V gene is TRBV21-1, the J gene TRBJ1-2; TRBD1 is taken as the D call from the table, unchecked against the DNA. TRBV21-1 corresponds to a pseudogene. This CDR3 is built from 16 residues.

V and J are TRBV7-9 and TRBJ1-1; D gene uncertain. V lost 3 bases, J lost 6 bases, and 8 bases lay in between. This CDR3 is 12 amino acids long. Germline V gene lookup returns CDR1 SEHNR and CDR2 FQNEAQ (reference sequence). CDR3 in DNA: TGTGCCAGCAGCTTGATGAGTTCTGAAGCTTTCTTT. Protein: CASSLMSSEAFF.

The rearrangement joins TRBV10-3 to TRBJ1-2; 7 bases line up with TRBD1. Losses at the gene ends were 2 bases for V and 6 bases for J; bases not matched to a gene: 6. The CDR3 is 14 amino acids. Per germline, CDR1 ENHRY and CDR2 SYGVKD. DNA for the CDR3: TGTGCCATCAGTGAGGCGAGAGACAGGGATGGCTACACCTTC. Its protein product is CAISEARDRDGYTF.

Comments on this clone: This same CDR3 is encoded by further DNA sequences in the sample. The chain links TRBV11-3 to TRBJ2-7, with D possibly matching TRBD1 (5 bases). The CDR3 is 12 residues long. The germline V gene encodes CDR1 SGHNT and CDR2 YENEEA. Trimming left V 2 bases short and J 4 bases short, with 6 bases between. CDR3 DNA sequence: TGTGCCAGCAGCTTAAGGGGATACGAGCAGTACTTC. It translates to CASSLRGYEQYF.

The CDR3 DNA reads TGTGCCAGCAGCTTGGGCGTAGCCCCCTCCTACGAGCAGTACTTC. Amino acids: CASSLGVAPSYEQYF. The chain recombines TRBV5-6 with TRBJ2-7; D remains ambiguous. The CDR3 sequence is 15 residues long. With 0 bases removed from V and 0 bases from J, the gap between germline ends came to 10 bases. CDR1 SGHDT and CDR2 YYEEEE come from the germline V gene.

The chain combines TRBV27 with TRBJ1-5, with D uncertain. The CDR3 spans 15 residues. Germline values: CDR1 MNHEY, CDR2 SMNVEV (reference sequence). The V end was cut by 4 bases, the J end by 1 base, with 11 bases between. This chain's CDR3 is CASSSPFESNQPQHF. DNA for the CDR3: TGTGCCAGCAGTTCCCCCTTTGAGAGCAATCAGCCCCAGCATTTT.

The chain uses TRBV2 and TRBJ1-1; 8 nucleotides agree with TRBD1. Germline V CDR1 and CDR2: SNHLY, FYNNEI. CDR3 size: 15 residues. The V and J ends lost 6 bases and 2 bases, in that order; junction bases with no gene match: 8. For the CDR3, the DNA is TGTGCCAGCAGGACAGGGGACGTAGGAAACACTGAAGCTTTCTTT. Amino acid sequence: CASRTGDVGNTEAFF.

This clone appeared a single time. This chain links TRBV21-1 with TRBJ2-1; TRBD1, the table's D call, was not compared with the DNA. TRBV21-1 is given as a pseudogene. The CDR3 is 12 amino acids. In DNA form, the CDR3 reads TGTGCCAGCAGCTTACCCCGACAGGGGAAGTTCTTC. This gives the protein CASSLPRQGKFF.

This clone was seen more than once but under ten times. The chain links TRBV9 to TRBJ2-7; D not resolved. CDR3 length: 12 residues. CDR1 is SGDLS and CDR2 is YYNGEE in the germline V gene. V was shortened by 0 bases and J by 4 bases, with 5 bases between the two germline ends. The CDR3 spells CASSVDGYEQYF. CDR3 DNA sequence: TGTGCCAGCAGCGTAGACGGGTACGAGCAGTACTTC.

This rearrangement joins TRBV11-3 to TRBJ1-1, with D possibly TRBD1 on 5 matching bases. CDR1 and CDR2 (germline): SGHNT, YENEEA. V was shortened by 5 bases and J by 1 base, with 14 bases between the two germline ends. The CDR3 has 15 amino acids. The DNA of the CDR3 is TGTGCCAGCAGCCATGGGGCAACCACGAACACTGAAGCTTTCTTT. Protein product: CASSHGATTNTEAFF. The whole variable domain, filled in from reference TRBV11-3 and TRBJ1-1, reads EAGVVQSPRYKIIEKKQPVAFWCNPISGHNTLYWYLQNLGQGPELLIRYENEEAVDDSQLPKDRFSAERLKGVDSTLKIQPAELGDSAVYLCASSHGATTNTEAFFGQGTRLTVV.